What follows is one TCR beta chain and its context. This entry is derived from a study of blood T cell repertoires in COVID-19. Study-level information: PBMCs, B-cell-depleted T cells, or T cells were the source of the cDNA or gDNA that made up the material.

With 2 bases removed from V and 0 bases from J, the gap between germline ends came to 4 bases. The CDR3 contains 13 residues. Clones were read by immunoSEQ multiplex PCR, and TCRdb kept only the in-frame ones, dropping some. This table holds 280,000 or so clones, 80% to 90% found once. The receptor's source is a man under 40 who had recovered from COVID-19. This sequence joins TRBV12-3 or TRBV12-4 and TRBJ1-2; D not certain. The sample comprised PBMCs or T cells enriched from blood (not recorded which). In nucleotides, the CDR3 is TGTGCCAGCAGTTTAATCGCTAACTATGGCTACACCTTC. Translated, it gives CASSLIANYGYTF.